The 24 T cell receptor beta chains listed next were all sequenced from one sample in a study of T cell responses to AZD1222 COVID-19 vaccine. The assay was immunoSEQ multiplex PCR, and TCRdb's table has in-frame clones only and misses some. The sample holds around 88,000 clones; over 85% are singletons and the top ten take roughly 2.8%. The material was peripheral blood, obtained on day 0 of MenACWY control vaccination. Every receptor here comes from an adult in good health.

The chain links TRBV28 to TRBJ2-7; the match to TRBD2 covers 11 bases. Germline loops: CDR1 MDHEN, CDR2 SYDVKM. The length of the CDR3 is 14 residues. Trimming removed 4 bases from V and 6 bases from J; junction bases left unmatched: 5. The CDR3 DNA reads as TGTGCCAGCAGTTCGACTAGCGGGGCCATCGAGCAGTACTTC. Its protein is CASSSTSGAIEQYF.

The chain combines TRBV5-6 with TRBJ2-3; maybe TRBD2 (5 bases). Trimming cost V 4 bases and J 4 bases, with 13 bases left between them. The CDR3 has 14 amino acids. Per the germline V gene, CDR1 is SGHDT and CDR2 is YYEEEE. The CDR3 reads CASSTRRAPDTQYF. As DNA, the CDR3 is TGTGCCAGCAGCACCCGGCGGGCCCCAGATACGCAGTATTTT.

The chain carries TRBV4-1 and TRBJ1-2; TRBD1 matches at 8 bases. Germline V gene data show CDR1 as MGHRA and CDR2 as YSYEKL. The CDR3 consists of 15 residues. V shed 4 bases, J shed 5 bases, and the junction held 9 bases outside the gene matches. CDR3 sequence (DNA): TGCGCCAGCAGCCCAAGACTCACAGGGGGGTATGGCTACACCTTC. Amino acids: CASSPRLTGGYGYTF.

This sequence joins TRBV5-6 and TRBJ1-2; a weak D match, TRBD1 (5 bases). This CDR3 is 16 amino acids long. Germline values: CDR1 SGHDT, CDR2 YYEEEE. V was cut by 4 bases and J by 2 bases, with 18 bases left in between. CDR3 nucleotide sequence: TGTGCCAGCAGCCCCGGCCGGGGCACGCGGAACTATGGCTACACCTTC. It codes for CASSPGRGTRNYGYTF.

This clone was recorded a few times. The rearrangement joins TRBV19 to TRBJ1-5, with no clear D. Germline CDR1 is LNHDA and CDR2 is SQIVND (reference sequence). CDR3 length: 14 residues. Trimming took off 8 bases at V and 7 bases at J, with 18 bases between the two ends. DNA of the CDR3: TGTGCCAGTTCTTTGCAGGATAATAAGCAGCCCCAGCATTTT. Translated, it gives CASSLQDNKQPQHF.

This clone was seen a single time. The chain links TRBV2 to TRBJ2-7, with TRBD2 matching over 12 bases. CDR3 length equals 17 residues. Germline V gene sequence: CDR1 SNHLY, CDR2 FYNNEI. V was clipped by 8 bases and J by 2 bases; unmatched bases: 13. The CDR3: CASCRGTSGLFAYEQYF. The CDR3 DNA reads TGTGCCAGCTGTAGGGGGACTAGCGGGCTATTTGCCTACGAGCAGTACTTC.

In DNA form, the CDR3 reads TGCAGCGCCCGAGGAACAGGGGGCAAGAACACTGAAGCTTTCTTT. Residues: CSARGTGGKNTEAFF. The gene calls are TRBV29-1 and TRBJ1-1, with 9 bases that match TRBD1. The germline V gene encodes CDR1 SQVTM and CDR2 ANQGSEA. The length of the CDR3 is 15 residues. V was pared by 7 bases and J by 1 base, with 10 bases of the junction left unmatched.

This chain joins TRBV7-2 and TRBJ1-2; 7 positions agree with TRBD1. The CDR3 runs 15 residues. The trim removed 5 bases at V and 6 bases at J, leaving 12 bases unmatched. Germline lookup yields CDR1 SGHTA and CDR2 FQGNSA. The CDR3 region has the DNA TGTGCCAGCAGCACTCGGACACCCCAGGGGGATGGCTACACCTTC. It translates to CASSTRTPQGDGYTF. The variable domain in full, with the rest retrieved from reference TRBV7-2 and TRBJ1-2, is GAGVSQSPSNKVTEKGKDVELRCDPISGHTALYWYRQSLGQGLEFLIYFQGNSAPDKSGLPSDRFSAERTGGSVSTLTIQRTQQEDSAVYLCASSTRTPQGDGYTFGSGTRLTVV.

The chain has TRBV5-8 and TRBJ1-1; TRBD1 is a possible D gene (5 bases). The CDR3 is 13 amino acids. From germline, CDR1 is SGHTS and CDR2 YDEGEE. V lost 4 bases and J 2 bases, leaving 9 bases between the germline ends. CDR3 region: CASSQGTNTEAFF. The DNA for the CDR3 is TGTGCCAGCAGCCAGGGAACCAACACTGAAGCTTTCTTT.

V is TRBV11-1 and J is TRBJ2-2; no reliable D call. Germline CDR1 is SGHAT and CDR2 is FQDESV (reference sequence). V dropped 1 base and J dropped 2 bases, with 5 bases sitting between them. CDR3 length: 14 residues. This CDR3 is CASSLEQNTGELFF. The CDR3 DNA follows: TGTGCCAGCAGCTTAGAACAAAACACCGGGGAGCTGTTTTTT.

The V and J genes are TRBV7-2 and TRBJ1-6; D is unresolved. CDR1 and CDR2 from the germline V gene are SGHTA and FQGNSA. The CDR3 has 16 amino acids. The V gene lost 4 bases and the J gene lost 8 bases, with 18 bases spanning the gap. The CDR3 spells CASSSNSQVWDSPLHF. As DNA, the CDR3 is TGTGCCAGCAGCTCAAACTCCCAGGTTTGGGATTCACCCCTCCACTTT.

This sequence joins TRBV10-3 and TRBJ2-7; no reliable D call. Between the trimmed V and J ends, which lost 2 bases and 7 bases, there was a span of 12 bases. This CDR3 has 13 residues. Germline V gene sequence: CDR1 ENHRY, CDR2 SYGVKD. CDR3 protein: CAISEILAGEQYF. CDR3 in DNA: TGTGCCATCAGTGAGATCCTGGCCGGGGAGCAGTACTTC.

This clone turned up a few times. J is TRBJ1-4 and V is TRBV5-4; D gene uncertain. This CDR3 contains 15 residues. In germline, CDR1 is SGHNT, CDR2 YYREEE (reference sequence). The germline V and J ends were trimmed by 5 bases and 3 bases, with 14 bases remaining between them. CDR3 in amino acids: CASSSWEGANEKLFF. CDR3 sequence (DNA): TGTGCCAGCAGTTCCTGGGAGGGAGCTAATGAAAAACTGTTTTTT.

The CDR3 DNA reads as TGTGCCAGTGGGGGACTGCCGAACACCGGGGAGCTGTTTTTT. Translating it yields CASGGLPNTGELFF. This rearrangement joins TRBV19 to TRBJ2-2; D perhaps matches TRBD2 (6 bases). V was cut by 8 bases and J by 0 bases, with 10 bases left in between. The CDR3 contains 14 residues. Per germline, CDR1 LNHDA and CDR2 SQIVND (reference sequence).

This clone was detected only once. The chain combines TRBV6-5 with TRBJ1-2; TRBD1 is a possible D gene (6 bases). V was clipped by 3 bases and J by 6 bases, with 20 bases between them. Germline CDR1 MNHEY, CDR2 SVGAGI. This CDR3 is built from 16 residues. This chain's CDR3 is CASSYTALSGANGYTF. In DNA form, the CDR3 reads TGTGCCAGCAGTTATACGGCTCTGTCGGGGGCCAATGGCTACACCTTC.

V is TRBV27 and J is TRBJ2-7; D is unclear. Trimming took off 3 bases at V and 2 bases at J, with 11 bases between the two ends. Germline V CDR1 and CDR2: MNHEY, SMNVEV (reference sequence). The CDR3 length is 14 residues. The CDR3 bases are TGTGCCAGCAGTTTCCGATCCGAGGCCTACGAGCAGTACTTC. This codes for CASSFRSEAYEQYF.

This chain links TRBV21-1 with TRBJ1-6. TRBV21-1 is a known pseudogene. The CDR3 is made up of 18 amino acids. The CDR3: CASSKGPCGTPNNSPLHF. The CDR3, as DNA: TGTGCCAGCAGCAAAGGACCTTGTGGTACGCCGAATAATTCACCCCTCCACTTT.

This clone has only a few counts. This chain connects TRBV11-2 to TRBJ2-2, with 9 bases matching TRBD2. CDR1 is SGHAT and CDR2 is FQNNGV in the germline V gene. J was trimmed by 5 bases and V by 3 bases; bases with no gene match: 13. This CDR3 is built from 18 residues. The CDR3 nucleotides read TGTGCCAGCAGCTTCGGACTCGCGGGGGGGCGGAGGACCGGGGAGCTGTTTTTT. It is translated as CASSFGLAGGRRTGELFF.

The rearrangement uses TRBV2 and TRBJ2-3, with 7 bases fitting TRBD2. The CDR3 covers 16 residues. The J segment lost 2 bases and the V segment lost 1 base, leaving 6 bases of the junction unmatched. Germline V lookup: CDR1 SNHLY, CDR2 FYNNEI. CDR3 nucleotide sequence: TGTGCCAGCAGTGAAGACGGCGGGAGCTACACAGATACGCAGTATTTT. This gives the protein CASSEDGGSYTDTQYF.

The chain joins TRBV11-1 to TRBJ1-6; unclear D gene. Germline V gene data show CDR1 as SGHAT and CDR2 as FQDESV (reference sequence). The CDR3 totals 15 residues. V was pared by 0 bases and J by 10 bases, with 13 bases between. The CDR3 DNA reads TGTGCCAGCAGCTTAGCGCTCTCAGATAGATCACCCCTCCACTTT. It yields the protein CASSLALSDRSPLHF.

J is TRBJ1-4 and V is TRBV27, with D uncertain. In germline, CDR1 is MNHEY, CDR2 SMNVEV (reference sequence). Deletions cut 1 base from V and 6 bases from J, with 9 bases between. The CDR3 is made up of 14 amino acids. The CDR3 bases are TGTGCCAGCAGTTTATACTCCGGGGATGAAAAACTGTTTTTT. Its protein is CASSLYSGDEKLFF.

The V call is TRBV6-5, the J call TRBJ1-2; 8 positions agree with TRBD1. Looked up from germline, CDR1 is MNHEY and CDR2 is SVGAGI. The CDR3 is made up of 15 amino acids. V shed 0 bases and J 7 bases; nucleotides not matched to a gene: 7. CDR3 loop: CASSYSGQGASGYTF. The DNA of the CDR3 is TGTGCCAGCAGTTACTCTGGGCAGGGGGCGAGTGGCTACACCTTC.

The chain recombines TRBV25-1 with TRBJ1-4, with TRBD1 identical over 12 bases. The germline V gene has CDR1 MGHDK and CDR2 SYGVNS. The length of the CDR3 is 14 residues. V trimming: 5 bases; J trimming: 8 bases; junction bases outside the gene matches: 3. In DNA form, the CDR3 reads TGTGCCAGCAGTCGGGGACAGGGGGCGGAAAAACTGTTTTTT. This gives the protein CASSRGQGAEKLFF.

V usage is TRBV2 and J usage is TRBJ1-2; no clear D. The CDR3 is made up of 15 amino acids. V was trimmed by 0 bases and J by 6 bases, leaving 14 bases between them. Germline CDR1 and CDR2: SNHLY and FYNNEI. Written as DNA, the CDR3 is TGTGCCAGCAGTGAAGCGGCAGGCTTAGCGGATGGCTACACCTTC. It translates to CASSEAAGLADGYTF. Full variable domain (outside the CDR3, taken from reference TRBV2 and TRBJ1-2): EPEVTQTPSHQVTQMGQEVILRCVPISNHLYFYWYRQILGQKVEFLVSFYNNEISEKSEIFDDQFSVERPDGSNFTLKIRSTKLEDSAMYFCASSEAAGLADGYTFGSGTRLTVV.